This T cell receptor beta chain was obtained from a study of blood T cell repertoires in COVID-19. The ends lost 2 bases at V and 4 bases at J; junction bases unmatched: 10. CDR1 and CDR2 (germline): MNHEY, SMNVEV (reference sequence). The CDR3 length is 16 residues. The data were produced by immunoSEQ multiplex PCR, yet TCRdb's version contains in-frame clones alone and is incomplete. The sample holds approximately 440,000 clones, roughly 87% seen once. Recruits, aged roughly 18 to 100 years, lived in roughly 22 US areas. Participants were placed into cohorts based on the clinical history they reported.

The genes are TRBV27 and TRBJ2-7, with 8 bases lining up with TRBD2. The TCR comes from a man aged 18 to 29 who had recovered from COVID-19. Sequenced material: PBMCs or T cells enriched from blood (not recorded which). DNA of the CDR3: TGTGCCAGCAGTTTAAGGGGCGGGGCGGGGGGTTACGAGCAGTACTTC. Amino acids: CASSLRGGAGGYEQYF.